This section outlines one TCR beta chain sequence together with its context. Antigen: not known. Germline CDR1 SGHRS, CDR2 YFSETQ. The CDR3 contains 14 residues. This sample was taken from a study of monozygotic twins with inflammatory bowel disease. Study results and caveats: The sharing of clonotypes with others was lower in IBD patients than in healthy twins, especially with disease activity. Individual T cell subtypes were not distinguishable.

Reanalyzing the 5' RACE reads, TCRdb keeps one entry per CDR3 protein, without DNA. This table lists approximately 300,000 distinct CDR3 sequences. This chain joins TRBV5-1 and TRBJ2-2; TCRdb gives TRBD1 as the D gene, but with no DNA this cannot be confirmed. The sequenced material came from blood. The sequence came from a human donor with ulcerative colitis or Crohn's disease, or a healthy co-twin of an affected twin (not recorded which). CDR3 in amino acids: CASSLIGAAGELFF.